This T cell receptor (beta chain) was obtained from a study of cytomegalovirus exposure and HLA in healthy donors. Overall study results and limits: A later analysis reported that several of the most significant clusters appeared to be linked to common viral pathogens, among them Epstein-Barr virus. TCR beta V- and J-gene trimming, according to a later analysis, was linked to a missense DCLRE1C variant.

Both 60 Vbeta primers and 13 Jbeta primers went into the PCR. Sequencing used immunoSEQ multiplex PCR; TCRdb keeps in-frame clones, though not all of them. The sample has some 100,000 clones, roughly 80% seen once. The CDR3 contains 18 residues. J lost 7 bases, V lost 1 base, and 15 bases had no gene match. Germline CDR1 reads SGHNT; CDR2 reads YYREEE (reference sequence). As regards this clone: The antigen remains undetermined.

This sequence joins TRBV5-4 and TRBJ2-5; the match to TRBD2 covers 11 bases. What was sequenced was PBMCs. This TCR was recovered from a male donor in good health and CMV-seropositive. The CDR3 is CASSLSSGGVPSLRTQYF. The CDR3 DNA sequence: TGTGCCAGCAGCTTGAGTAGCGGGGGGGTCCCTTCTCTCCGGACCCAGTACTTC.